This passage covers 9 T cell receptor beta chains from one sample sequenced in a study of shared clonotypes between healthy human individuals. This table comes from immunoSEQ multiplex PCR, and its TCRdb copy is limited to in-frame clones, with some not included. The sample contains approximately 720,000 clones, 72% of which appear only once. Sequencing was carried out using memory CD4+ T cells sorted from blood. This sample's subset: CD45RA-negative fraction. Receptors were obtained from a woman aged 25 to 45 in good health.

V and J are TRBV5-5 and TRBJ2-7; TRBD2 agrees at 11 bases. This CDR3 comprises 15 residues. V was pared by 0 bases and J by 3 bases, with 2 bases of the junction left unmatched. Germline assignment: CDR1 SGHKS and CDR2 YYEKEE (reference sequence). CDR3 in amino acids: CASSLGGLADYEQYF. CDR3 sequence (DNA): TGTGCCAGCAGCTTGGGGGGACTAGCGGACTACGAGCAGTACTTC.

As for this clone: A much larger clone sits a single nucleotide away, making a read error possible. The sample carries other DNA sequences with the same CDR3. The chain is built from TRBV27 and TRBJ1-5, with 7 bases identical to TRBD1. CDR1 and CDR2 from the germline V gene are MNHEY and SMNVEV (reference sequence). V shed 3 bases, J shed 3 bases, and the junction held 5 bases outside the gene matches. The CDR3 totals 15 residues. The CDR3 DNA follows: TGTGCCAGCAGTTTCACAGGGGCCTTCAATCAGCCCCAGCATTTT. Encoded protein: CASSFTGAFNQPQHF.

The V call is TRBV19, the J call TRBJ2-2; D is unclear. The germline CDR1 and CDR2 sequences are LNHDA and SQIVND (reference sequence). The CDR3 runs 11 residues. Trimming removed 4 bases at V and 8 bases at J, with 5 bases between. The CDR3 region has the DNA TGTGCCAGTAGTAATCGGGGGGAGCTGTTTTTT. Translated: CASSNRGELFF.

The chain links TRBV7-9 to TRBJ1-2, with 8 bases lining up with TRBD1. The germline V gene encodes CDR1 SEHNR and CDR2 FQNEAQ (reference sequence). The CDR3 consists of 13 residues. V shed 2 bases, J shed 7 bases, and the junction held 3 bases outside the gene matches. The CDR3 here is CASSLQGAGGYTF. The CDR3 DNA follows: TGTGCCAGCAGCTTACAGGGGGCGGGTGGCTACACCTTC.

V and J are TRBV7-9 and TRBJ1-5; D is uncertain. CDR1 and CDR2 from the germline V gene are SEHNR and FQNEAQ (reference sequence). V shed 5 bases and J shed 2 bases, with 19 bases lying between them. CDR3 length: 17 residues. The CDR3 nucleotides read TGTGCCAGCAGCCACCCTCCAGGAACTTCGGGCAATCAGCCCCAGCATTTT. Translation: CASSHPPGTSGNQPQHF.

The chain combines TRBV28 with TRBJ2-5; TRBD1 aligns across 8 bases. The CDR3 consists of 14 residues. The V segment lost 5 bases and the J segment 11 bases; nucleotides outside the gene matches: 13. Germline V gene data show CDR1 as MDHEN and CDR2 as SYDVKM. The CDR3 spells CASSIPTGVREQYF. CDR3 coding DNA: TGTGCCAGCAGTATTCCGACAGGGGTGAGGGAGCAGTACTTC.

The CDR3 loop reads CATSRGDRIISLHYEQYF. CDR3 bases: TGTGCCACCAGCAGAGGGGATAGAATAATTAGCCTCCACTACGAGCAGTACTTC. The chain recombines TRBV15 with TRBJ2-7; D is ambiguous. Trimming took off 1 base at V and 3 bases at J, with 22 bases between the two ends. Germline CDR1 and CDR2: LNHNV and YYDKDF (reference sequence). The CDR3 is made up of 18 amino acids.

This chain links TRBV11-3 with TRBJ2-2; 13 bases align to TRBD2. V lost 6 bases to trimming and J lost 4 bases; unmatched junction nucleotides: 5. The CDR3 consists of 16 residues. Germline assignment: CDR1 SGHNT and CDR2 YENEEA. Here the CDR3 reads CASRSRLAGGTGELFF. CDR3 sequence (DNA): TGTGCCAGCAGAAGCCGACTAGCGGGAGGCACCGGGGAGCTGTTTTTT.

The rearrangement uses TRBV11-2 and TRBJ1-3; the D gene is possibly TRBD1 (6 bases). The CDR3 has 14 residues. Per the germline V gene, CDR1 is SGHAT and CDR2 is FQNNGV. The ends were cut back, 5 bases at V and 0 bases at J, with 8 bases in the middle. DNA of the CDR3: TGTGCCAGCAGCCAGGACAGCTCTGGAAACACCATATATTTT. Protein sequence: CASSQDSSGNTIYF. The full variable domain, completed using reference TRBV11-2 and TRBJ1-3, is EAGVAQSPRYKIIEKRQSVAFWCNPISGHATLYWYQQILGQGPKLLIQFQNNGVVDDSQLPKDRFSAERLKGVDSTLKIQPAKLEDSAVYLCASSQDSSGNTIYFGEGSWLTVV.